This T cell receptor beta chain was observed in a study of OX40 agonist ivuxolimab in advanced cancers. The data were produced by immunoSEQ multiplex PCR, yet TCRdb's version contains in-frame clones alone and is incomplete. The sample lists 9,500 to 15,000 clones; about three quarters were seen once. The germline V gene encodes CDR1 SEHNR and CDR2 FQNEAQ (reference sequence). The ends were cut back, 2 bases at V and 7 bases at J, with 6 bases in the middle. The CDR3 is 12 residues long. Sequences were derived from CD4+ or CD8+ T cells sorted from blood, sampled in a trial of the OX40 agonist ivuxolimab. This sequence joins TRBV7-9 and TRBJ2-1; D unresolved. The sequence came from an adult with an advanced solid tumor such as melanoma, head and neck, liver or kidney cancer. The CDR3 DNA follows: TGTGCCAGCAGCTTAAGGCTGAATGAGCAGTTCTTC. Amino acid sequence: CASSLRLNEQFF.